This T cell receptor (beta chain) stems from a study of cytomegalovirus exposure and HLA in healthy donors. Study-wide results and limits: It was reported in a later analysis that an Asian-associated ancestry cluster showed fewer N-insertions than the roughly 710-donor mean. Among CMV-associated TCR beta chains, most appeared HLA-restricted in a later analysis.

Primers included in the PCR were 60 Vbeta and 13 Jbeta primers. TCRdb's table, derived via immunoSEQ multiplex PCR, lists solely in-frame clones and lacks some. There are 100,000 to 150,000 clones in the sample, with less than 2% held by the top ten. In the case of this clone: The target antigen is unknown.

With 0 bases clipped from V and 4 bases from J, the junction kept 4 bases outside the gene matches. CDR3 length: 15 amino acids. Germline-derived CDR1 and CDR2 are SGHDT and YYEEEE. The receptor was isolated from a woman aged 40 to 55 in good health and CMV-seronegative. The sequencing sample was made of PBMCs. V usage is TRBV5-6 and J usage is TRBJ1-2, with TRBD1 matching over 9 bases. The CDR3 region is CASSLVPGQGYGYTF. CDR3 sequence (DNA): TGTGCCAGCAGCTTGGTGCCGGGACAGGGCTATGGCTACACCTTC. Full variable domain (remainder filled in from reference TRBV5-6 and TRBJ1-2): DAGVTQSPTHLIKTRGQQVTLRCSPKSGHDTVSWYQQALGQGPQFIFQYYEEEERQRGNFPDRFSGHQFPNYSSELNVNALLLGDSALYLCASSLVPGQGYGYTFGSGTRLTVV.